Listed here are 16 T cell receptor beta chains from one sample, sequenced in a study of blood T cell repertoires in COVID-19. TCRdb's table, derived via immunoSEQ multiplex PCR, lists solely in-frame clones and lacks some. The profile shows 160,000 or so clones, more than 80% of them singletons. What was sequenced was peripheral blood. These receptor sequences come from a middle-aged woman with acute or convalescent COVID-19.

The chain has TRBV5-6 and TRBJ2-7, with 8 bases lining up with TRBD1. Trimming at V came to 2 bases and at J to 8 bases, leaving 9 bases not matched to a gene. The germline V gene encodes CDR1 SGHDT and CDR2 YYEEEE. This CDR3 region has 14 residues. DNA for the CDR3: TGTGCCAGCAGCTTTGGACAGGGATTATACAAGCAGTACTTC. It is translated as CASSFGQGLYKQYF. The variable domain in full, completed from reference TRBV5-6 and TRBJ2-7, reads DAGVTQSPTHLIKTRGQQVTLRCSPKSGHDTVSWYQQALGQGPQFIFQYYEEEERQRGNFPDRFSGHQFPNYSSELNVNALLLGDSALYLCASSFGQGLYKQYFGPGTRLTVT.

V gene TRBV28 combines with J gene TRBJ1-3; D possibly corresponds to TRBD1 (5 bases). Trimming stripped 10 bases from V and 5 bases from J, with 18 bases between. The germline V gene has CDR1 MDHEN and CDR2 SYDVKM. This CDR3 region has 14 residues. CDR3 in DNA: TGTGCCATTACTACTGACAGATCCCGAAACACCATATATTTT. Its translation: CAITTDRSRNTIYF. Together with reference TRBV28 and TRBJ1-3, the CDR3 gives the full variable domain: DVKVTQSSRYLVKRTGEKVFLECVQDMDHENMFWYRQDPGLGLRLIYFSYDVKMKEKGDIPEGYSVSREKKERFSLILESASTNQTSMYLCAITTDRSRNTIYFGEGSWLTVV.

In its sample, this clone was seen once. The CDR3 reads CASSVGRAGGPETQYF. The CDR3 region has the DNA TGTGCCAGCAGCGTAGGGAGAGCGGGAGGCCCAGAGACCCAGTACTTC. The chain links TRBV9 to TRBJ2-5; 9 positions match TRBD2. Germline lookup yields CDR1 SGDLS and CDR2 YYNGEE. The junction had 7 bases not matched to a gene; V was cut back by 0 bases and J by 4 bases. The CDR3 loop spans 16 amino acids.

The genes are TRBV4-1 and TRBJ2-3; weak D call: TRBD2 (5 bases). The CDR3 spans 16 residues. Trimming removed 4 bases at V and 0 bases at J, with 14 bases between. CDR1 is MGHRA, CDR2 YSYEKL, per germline. Here the CDR3 reads CASSRIQRASTDTQYF. CDR3 nucleotide sequence: TGCGCCAGCAGCCGCATACAGAGGGCTAGCACAGATACGCAGTATTTT.

The chain couples TRBV24-1 to TRBJ2-7, with 7 positions matching TRBD1. CDR1 is KGHDR, CDR2 SFDVKD, per germline. This CDR3 is built from 13 residues. With V trimmed by 5 bases and J by 3 bases, 3 bases remained unmatched. The DNA of the CDR3 is TGTGCCACCAGTGGGGACAGCAACTACGAGCAGTACTTC. Its translation: CATSGDSNYEQYF.

This chain connects TRBV13 to TRBJ1-1, with 7 nucleotides matching TRBD1. The CDR3 runs 14 residues. Losses at the gene ends were 3 bases for V and 4 bases for J; bases not matched to a gene: 5. The V gene's germline CDR1 is PRHDT and CDR2 FYEKMQ (reference sequence). The CDR3 region is CASSFDRAGTEAFF. The CDR3 nucleotides are TGTGCCAGCAGCTTCGACAGGGCTGGCACTGAAGCTTTCTTT.

The V gene is TRBV30, the J gene TRBJ2-3, with a possible D match to TRBD1 (6 bases). Trimming shortened V by 1 base and J by 5 bases, and 7 bases separated the two germline ends. CDR1 GTSNPN and CDR2 SVGIG come from the germline V gene (reference sequence). The CDR3 is 12 amino acids. This CDR3 reads CAWSEGVDTQYF. The CDR3, as DNA: TGTGCCTGGAGTGAGGGGGTAGATACGCAGTATTTT.

The chain combines TRBV4-2 with TRBJ1-4; weak D call: TRBD1 (6 bases). CDR3 length equals 16 residues. Germline CDR1 is LGHNA and CDR2 is YNFKEQ. Trimming pared 0 bases from V and 3 bases from J, leaving 11 bases between. In DNA form, the CDR3 reads TGTGCCAGCAGCCAAGAGGTTGCAGGGGCTAATGAAAAACTGTTTTTT. Protein sequence: CASSQEVAGANEKLFF.

The V gene is TRBV9, the J gene TRBJ2-7; D unclear. Germline V CDR1 and CDR2: SGDLS, YYNGEE. Trimming took off 0 bases at V and 3 bases at J, with 10 bases between the two ends. This CDR3 spans 14 amino acids. For the CDR3, the DNA is TGTGCCAGCAGCGTAGGTCTCGCGGACTACGAGCAGTACTTC. Its translation: CASSVGLADYEQYF. Full variable domain (rest looked up from reference TRBV9 and TRBJ2-7): DSGVTQTPKHLITATGQRVTLRCSPRSGDLSVYWYQQSLDQGLQFLIQYYNGEERAKGNILERFSAQQFPDLHSELNLSSLELGDSALYFCASSVGLADYEQYFGPGTRLTVT.

The chain couples TRBV30 to TRBJ2-3; 11 bases line up with TRBD2. Germline assignment: CDR1 GTSNPN and CDR2 SVGIG (reference sequence). This CDR3 contains 15 residues. V shed 4 bases, J shed 4 bases, and the junction held 7 bases outside the gene matches. The CDR3 sequence is CAWTSGRIDADTQYF. DNA for the CDR3: TGTGCCTGGACTAGCGGGAGGATAGACGCAGATACGCAGTATTTT. Complete variable domain (other parts from reference TRBV30 and TRBJ2-3): SQTIHQWPATLVQPVGSPLSLECTVEGTSNPNLYWYRQAAGRGLQLLFYSVGIGQISSEVPQNLSASRPQDRQFILSSKKLLLSDSGFYLCAWTSGRIDADTQYFGPGTRLTVL.

This chain uses TRBV30 with TRBJ1-4; unclear D gene. The length of the CDR3 is 12 residues. Germline lookup yields CDR1 GTSNPN and CDR2 SVGIG (reference sequence). V was pared by 5 bases and J by 5 bases, with 9 bases between. CDR3 amino acids: CAWGRRNEKLFF. CDR3 coding DNA: TGTGCCTGGGGACGGAGAAATGAAAAACTGTTTTTT. The variable domain in full, with the rest retrieved from reference TRBV30 and TRBJ1-4, is SQTIHQWPATLVQPVGSPLSLECTVEGTSNPNLYWYRQAAGRGLQLLFYSVGIGQISSEVPQNLSASRPQDRQFILSSKKLLLSDSGFYLCAWGRRNEKLFFGSGTQLSVL.

This rearrangement joins TRBV20-1 to TRBJ1-4; 10 bases are shared with TRBD1. CDR1 and CDR2 (germline): DFQATT, SNEGSKA (reference sequence). Trimming removed 3 bases from V and 7 bases from J; junction bases left unmatched: 8. This CDR3 has 15 amino acids. This chain's CDR3 is CSASKPGQGIEKLFF. The CDR3 DNA sequence: TGCAGTGCTAGTAAACCGGGACAGGGGATTGAAAAACTGTTTTTT.

The chain has TRBV5-4 and TRBJ2-7, with D perhaps TRBD1 (5 bases). V was clipped by 1 base and J by 3 bases, with 11 bases between them. Germline CDR1 reads SGHNT; CDR2 reads YYREEE (reference sequence). This CDR3 comprises 14 residues. The DNA of the CDR3 is TGTGCCAGCAGCTTGCGAGCAGGGAACTACGAGCAGTACTTC. Its protein product is CASSLRAGNYEQYF. Using reference TRBV5-4 and TRBJ2-7 for the parts outside the CDR3, the full variable domain is ETGVTQSPTHLIKTRGQQVTLRCSSQSGHNTVSWYQQALGQGPQFIFQYYREEENGRGNFPPRFSGLQFPNYSSELNVNALELDDSALYLCASSLRAGNYEQYFGPGTRLTVT.

The chain uses TRBV12-5 and TRBJ1-5, with 7 positions matching TRBD1. The CDR3 extends over 16 amino acids. Germline V gene lookup returns CDR1 LGHNT and CDR2 FRNRAP. After removal of 1 base from V and 6 bases from J, the junction contained 9 bases not matched to a gene. CDR3 sequence (DNA): TGTGCTAGTGGTTTGGACAGGGGCCAGGGTGGTCAGCCCCAGCATTTT. Encoded protein: CASGLDRGQGGQPQHF.

The CDR3 here is CASSIPALVTEAFF. CDR3 nucleotides: TGTGCCAGTAGTATCCCCGCGCTAGTAACTGAAGCTTTCTTT. This chain links TRBV19 with TRBJ1-1; no clear D gene. The germline CDR1 and CDR2 sequences are LNHDA and SQIVND (reference sequence). Trimming stripped 3 bases from V and 5 bases from J, with 13 bases between. The CDR3 consists of 14 residues.

This clone was observed a single time. V usage is TRBV10-3 and J usage is TRBJ2-1; maybe TRBD2 (5 bases). Trimming shortened V by 2 bases and J by 5 bases, and 13 bases separated the two germline ends. This CDR3 spans 15 amino acids. The germline V gene encodes CDR1 ENHRY and CDR2 SYGVKD. CDR3 residues: CAISEGLNLNNEQFF. CDR3 bases: TGTGCCATCAGTGAGGGACTCAATCTAAACAATGAGCAGTTCTTC.